This entry concerns a single T cell receptor beta chain. V shed 2 bases and J 2 bases; nucleotides not matched to a gene: 7. Germline CDR1 and CDR2: SGHRS and YFSETQ. The CDR3 totals 16 residues. The entry originates in a study of cytomegalovirus exposure and HLA in healthy donors. The PCR employed 60 Vbeta primers together with 13 Jbeta primers. Generated by immunoSEQ multiplex PCR, the TCRdb table keeps only in-frame clones and is missing some. Of about 120,000 clones listed, about four fifths were seen once; the top ten hold 1%. The V gene is TRBV5-1, the J gene TRBJ1-3; 7 nucleotides line up with TRBD1. The sequenced sample was PBMCs. This clonotype was sampled from a human donor in good health. The CDR3 is CASSFQETGAGNTIYF. CDR3 coding DNA: TGCGCCAGCAGCTTCCAAGAAACAGGGGCTGGAAACACCATATATTTT.